Listed here is a single T cell receptor beta chain. Its recognized antigen is unknown. Nothing much larger sits one base from this clone, and base qualities are not available. Amplification of TCR beta CDR3 regions was carried out from RNA transcripts. The TCR CDR3 was subjected to a first round of RT-PCR using the HTBI primer set and the Qiagen OneStep RT-PCR kit. Libraries were constructed in a second round of multiplex PCR, after which size selection and purification were performed. Sequencing of the libraries was done on an Illumina HiSeq2000 using paired-end 100 bp reads. In the authors' own workflow: SOAPnuke was used to process the raw data, with reads discarded if the reads contained adapters or uncalled bases, had a mean Phred below 15, or lacked an exact constant-primer or identifier match. High-quality paired reads were merged using COPE v1.2.5, and each unique nucleotide sequence was defined as a clonotype. MiTCR v1.1 was used to align clonotypes to the IMGT TRBV, TRBD and TRBJ reference segments. Only V-J combinations with frequency above 0.0001, covering 99.2% of repertoires, were analysed. The TCS score was defined as the ratio of F50 (clonal expansion) to E x V (chaos), calculated using BLOSUM62-based TCRdist between CDR3 peptides within each V-J. Welch's t-statistics and random forest reduced fewer than 550 V-J features to roughly 13, which were used in a naive Bayes classifier (R e1071). TCRdb cleaned the public reads at Q25 with fastp, built clones with MiXCR and kept in-frame beta chains. Duplicate CDR3 protein sequences are folded into a single record with the most common DNA and genes. The V and J calls and clone size are TCRdb's, not the authors'. A total of hundreds of thousands of distinct CDR3 sequences appear in this sample, about 15% of them only once. Of the sample, around 5.4% falls within the top ten clones.

From the cysteine up to the phenylalanine, the CDR3 has a length of 13 residues. Just CDR3 DNA is preserved here, 39 bases in frame from base 1. Based on the germline V gene (reference sequence), the CDR1 and CDR2 sequences are SGHKS and YYEKEE. Relative to germline, V is missing 10 bases and J is missing 10 bases, with 16 bases of the junction outside any gene match. The data stem from a study of T cells in Graves' hyperthyroidism and ophthalmopathy (dated by TCRdb to about 2019). Regarding the research as a whole: Peripheral blood was collected at initial diagnosis, before any treatment. Prospective prediction of ophthalmopathy was tested in an independent validation cohort of under 20 hyperthyroidism patients and around 16 patients who later progressed to ophthalmopathy. The study also compared thyroid tissue and blood T-cell repertoires from 5 to 7 Graves' hyperthyroidism patients. The approximately 90 discovery patients were divided at random into training and test sets in a 7:3 ratio. The paper reports TCR Vbeta CDR3 sequencing of some 140 peripheral blood samples: approximately 41 ophthalmopathy, roughly 74 hyperthyroidism and approximately 17 progressor patients. To identify TCR V-J signatures that set the groups apart, the researchers used a discovery cohort of about a hundred patients, made up of about 44 with Graves' ophthalmopathy and some 55 with stable Graves' hyperthyroidism. Following sampling, methimazole starting at 30 mg daily was given to hyperthyroidism patients, and high-dose intravenous methylprednisolone was given to ophthalmopathy patients. Study-wide findings and limitations: In cross-validation, a model built on a 13 V-J signature told ophthalmopathy apart from stable hyperthyroidism with 85% to 90% sensitivity and about 81% specificity, and in testing the same model reached 80%/75%. In validation, the model predicted progression to ophthalmopathy with over 60% sensitivity and approximately 78% specificity, a median of approximately 6.7 months before onset. No statistical method was used to fix the sample size in advance, and group allocation was not hidden from the investigators. Most expanded thyroid clonotypes (frequency above 0.001) were also found in blood, which suggests that blood repertoires may mirror thyroid immune responses.

Hyperthyroidism patients were newly diagnosed, had a disease duration of under 2 months, and were aged 18 to 65 years. Exclusion was applied to patients with uncontrolled infections, other autoimmune diseases, pregnancy or lactation. Diagnoses were established on the basis of clinical symptoms, serum thyroxine and TRAb, thyroid ultrasound, and orbital computed tomography. Blood from progressor patients was drawn when they were first diagnosed with hyperthyroidism, before any ophthalmopathy symptoms appeared. PBMCs were separated from roughly 10 ml of fresh peripheral blood using Ficoll-Paque density gradient centrifugation. Progressor patients were defined as those initially diagnosed with Graves' hyperthyroidism in whom ophthalmopathy developed during follow-up. Trizol reagent was used to extract total RNA, and RNA quality was then checked on an Agilent 2100 Bioanalyzer.

The V and J segments used are TRBV5-5 and TRBJ2-5, with 7 central nucleotides matching TRBD2. The TCR comes from a woman aged 25 to 39 with Graves' hyperthyroidism that later progressed to Graves' ophthalmopathy. The specimen was blood. The CDR3 amino acid sequence is: CASAASGDSSQYF. The nucleotide sequence is given as TGTGCCTCCGCGGCTAGCGGAGACTCTAGCCAGTACTTC.